This T cell receptor beta chain was recovered during a study of T cells in Graves' hyperthyroidism and ophthalmopathy. Amplification of TCR beta CDR3 regions was performed using RNA transcripts as template. A set of HTBI primers served as the primers for a first-round RT-PCR of the TCR CDR3. TCRdb called the multiplex PCR reads again in MiXCR, with one record for every CDR3 protein. The sample consists of about 350,000 distinct CDR3 sequences, roughly 14% of them appearing once. As regards this clonotype: Its target is unknown.

Patients were aged 18 to 65, had disease duration under 2 months, and had newly diagnosed hyperthyroidism. Exclusion of a patient resulted from uncontrolled infection, other autoimmune disease, pregnancy or lactation. Study results and limitations: Ophthalmopathy, which appeared later, was predicted by the model a median approximately 6 months before onset.

The V gene lost 0 bases and the J gene lost 0 bases, with 9 bases spanning the gap. CDR3 length: 17 amino acids. CDR1 and CDR2 (germline): LGHNA, YSLEER. Sequenced sample: blood. The chain couples TRBV4-3 to TRBJ1-6, with D hard to call. The receptor was derived from a woman aged 25-40 years with Graves' hyperthyroidism. The DNA of the CDR3 is TGCGCCAGCAGCCAAGATCTATACAGCTCCTATAATTCACCCCTCCACTTT. This sequence encodes CASSQDLYSSYNSPLHF.